This T cell receptor beta chain stems from a study of blood T cell repertoires in COVID-19. Study-wide background: Italy, Spain and the United States were the sources of the convalescent and acute COVID-19 samples.

In the original workflow: For nucleated cells, counts were estimated from reference gene primer amplification. Profiling relied on immunoSEQ multiplex PCR, and the TCRdb table lists in-frame clones only, not all of them. V and J calls and clone size follow that table, whereas D and trimming were derived from the DNA. The data contain some 360,000 clones, roughly 89% of them seen just once; the ten biggest clones take up roughly 3.9%. This clone was picked up a small number of times. The sequence derives from a woman aged 55-70 years with COVID-19, enrolled during active disease. The sample was peripheral blood.

CDR3 bases: TGTGCCAGCAGGAAGACAGGAGTCGGAAACACCATATATTTT. Translation gives CASRKTGVGNTIYF. V and J are TRBV6-5 and TRBJ1-3; D is perhaps TRBD1 (6 bases). The CDR3 length is 14 residues. Germline V CDR1 and CDR2: MNHEY, SVGAGI. Trimming removed 6 bases at V and 4 bases at J, with 13 bases between.